The entry below gives a single T cell receptor beta chain sequence along with its context. Antigen: not known. Collection of a 2.5 ml blood sample took place per donor. The record originates from a study of monozygotic twins with inflammatory bowel disease. Study results and limitations: Researchers report that IBD patients shared fewer clonotypes with others than healthy twins, especially amid disease activity. IBD-affected twins scored below their healthy co-twins in TCRbeta diversity (inverse Simpson).

The cDNA of both the TCRalpha and TCRbeta chains was subjected to two nested PCRs of approximately 16 and 10 cycles. One entry per CDR3 protein, without DNA, is what TCRdb gives after re-calling the 5' RACE reads. Recorded for this sample: approximately 380,000 distinct CDR3 sequences. The sequence derives from a human donor with ulcerative colitis or Crohn's disease, or a healthy co-twin of an affected twin (not recorded which). Material: blood.

The CDR3 is CASSEYSGQGAREQFF. V is TRBV25-1 and J is TRBJ2-1; the D call of TRBD1 rests on TCRdb alone, since no DNA is present to check it. This CDR3 is built from 16 residues. Germline V gene data show CDR1 as MGHDK and CDR2 as SYGVNS.